The clone carrying this T cell receptor beta chain was seen a single time. The sample belongs to a study of blood T cell repertoires in COVID-19. Study details: Acute-phase and convalescent COVID-19 samples originated in the United States, Italy and Spain. T cells, B-cell-depleted T cells, or PBMCs provided the cDNA or gDNA that served as material.

The authors' processing: Amplification with reference gene primers provided the estimates of nucleated cell counts. Generated by immunoSEQ multiplex PCR, the TCRdb table keeps only in-frame clones and is missing some. Clone size and V and J calls were adopted from that table, with D and trimming inferred from the DNA. This table has more than 200,000 clones, 85% to 90% appearing once. The CDR3 has 13 residues. V lost 2 bases and J 4 bases, leaving 9 bases between the germline ends. The Seattle site enrolled patients during active infection and followed them longitudinally. Sample: peripheral blood. The chain has TRBV12-3 or TRBV12-4 and TRBJ2-7; D is ambiguous. The clonotype comes from a man aged 45-65 years with COVID-19, enrolled during active disease. Here the CDR3 DNA reads TGTGCCAGCAGTTTAAGTTCGGTTTACGAGCAGTACTTC. It codes for CASSLSSVYEQYF.